These T cell receptor beta chains were read from a single sample in a study of T cell responses to AZD1222 COVID-19 vaccine. TCRdb's table, derived via immunoSEQ multiplex PCR, lists solely in-frame clones and lacks some. Counted here are roughly 180,000 clones, 90% to 95% occurring once; the ten biggest clones make up 3% to 3.5%. Specimen: peripheral blood, collected 28 days after the second AZD1222 dose. Source of these receptors: an adult who received the AZD1222 COVID-19 vaccine. Each CDR3 is given with its conserved first and last residue. Fields, in order: D gene, CDR3 length, J gene, V gene, clone size, CDR3 protein, CDR3 DNA. The D gene is left open where the match is weak. Some rows have no size entry. The others give once, few or many, or a class for an expanded clone.

TRBD2 12 TRBJ2-3 TRBV14 once CASSQGGSTQYF TGTGCCAGCAGCCAAGGCGGGAGCACGCAGTATTTT
TRBD1 14 TRBJ2-7 TRBV18 NA CASSPGTGDNEQYF TGTGCCAGCTCACCCGGGACAGGGGACAACGAGCAGTACTTC
TRBD2 13 TRBJ2-7 TRBV7-2 NA CASSSGGSMGQYF TGTGCCAGCAGCTCGGGGGGGTCAATGGGGCAGTACTTC
NA 14 TRBJ2-1 TRBV7-2 few CASSLVGPAIEQFF TGTGCCAGCAGCTTAGTCGGGCCTGCTATTGAGCAGTTCTTC
NA 15 TRBJ2-7 TRBV4-1 NA CASSEVRDGSYEQYF TGCGCCAGCAGCGAAGTCCGGGACGGCTCCTACGAGCAGTACTTC
TRBD2 17 TRBJ2-3 TRBV7-9 once CASSPGTSGGLTDTQYF TGTGCCAGCAGCCCTGGGACTAGCGGGGGTCTCACAGATACGCAGTATTTT
TRBD1 13 TRBJ1-6 TRBV12-3/TRBV12-4 NA CASFEGAESPLHF TGTGCCAGCTTTGAGGGGGCGGAATCACCCCTCCACTTT
NA 13 TRBJ1-2 TRBV10-3 few CAISESARYGYTF TGTGCCATCAGTGAGTCGGCCCGCTATGGCTACACCTTC
NA 14 TRBJ1-6 TRBV7-9 NA CASSGQRGESPLHF TGTGCCAGCAGCGGGCAGAGGGGAGAATCACCCCTCCACTTT
NA 11 TRBJ2-5 TRBV20-1 NA CSASERWTQYF TGCAGTGCTAGCGAGCGGTGGACCCAGTACTTC
NA 13 TRBJ1-2 TRBV28 NA CASSLPGLRGYTF TGTGCCAGCAGTTTACCCGGTCTGAGGGGCTACACCTTC
TRBD2 17 TRBJ2-1 TRBV13 NA CASSQRVGLAGGDEQFF TGTGCCAGCAGCCAAAGAGTAGGGCTAGCGGGAGGGGATGAGCAGTTCTTC
NA 12 TRBJ1-2 TRBV12-3/TRBV12-4 NA CASSLQGYGYTF TGTGCCAGCAGTCTTCAGGGCTATGGCTACACCTTC
NA 17 TRBJ2-4 TRBV15 NA CATSRAGVGAAKNIQYF TGTGCCACCAGCAGAGCCGGGGTCGGCGCAGCCAAAAACATTCAGTACTTC
TRBD1 17 TRBJ2-1 TRBV24-1 NA CATSDFRGQGQFNEQFF TGTGCCACCAGTGATTTCCGGGGACAGGGGCAATTCAATGAGCAGTTCTTC
NA 11 TRBJ2-1 TRBV5-1 NA CASSLESEQFF TGCGCCAGCAGCTTGGAGTCTGAGCAGTTCTTC
NA 12 TRBJ2-5 TRBV6-5 NA CASSSDQGTQYF TGTGCCAGCAGTTCCGACCAGGGGACCCAGTACTTC
TRBD1 16 TRBJ1-4 TRBV3-1/TRBV3-2 medium-sized CASSRRPGQGVEKLFF TGTGCCAGCAGCCGCAGACCGGGACAGGGGGTCGAAAAACTGTTTTTT
TRBD2 14 TRBJ2-1 TRBV7-9 NA CASSTSGSYNEQFF TGTGCCAGCAGTACTAGCGGAAGCTACAATGAGCAGTTCTTC
NA 17 TRBJ2-5 TRBV5-6 NA CASSSISRKQDQETQYF TGTGCCAGCAGCTCGATCTCGAGAAAACAGGACCAAGAGACCCAGTACTTC
NA 15 TRBJ2-7 TRBV19 NA CASSLWGARTYEQYF TGTGCCAGTAGCCTTTGGGGCGCTCGGACCTACGAGCAGTACTTC
NA 12 TRBJ1-3 TRBV9 NA CASSAAGYFIYF TGTGCCAGCAGCGCGGCCGGGTACTTCATATATTTT
NA 17 TRBJ1-2 TRBV6-2/TRBV6-3 NA CASSWTQANLANYGYTF TGTGCCAGCAGTTGGACTCAAGCCAATTTGGCTAACTATGGCTACACCTTC
NA 11 TRBJ2-1 TRBV5-1 few CASSYSVEQFF TGCGCCAGCAGCTATAGCGTTGAGCAGTTCTTC
TRBD2 12 TRBJ2-1 TRBV7-2 NA CASSLGLAIGFF TGTGCCAGCAGCTTGGGACTAGCGATAGGGTTCTTC
NA 12 TRBJ2-1 TRBV29-1 once CSVDPLGNEQFF TGCAGCGTTGACCCCCTAGGCAATGAGCAGTTCTTC
TRBD2 15 TRBJ2-7 TRBV6-2/TRBV6-3 NA CASSYSLAGAYEQYF TGTGCCAGCAGTTACTCATTAGCGGGAGCCTACGAGCAGTACTTC
TRBD1 16 TRBJ2-3 TRBV11-1 NA CASSLTGTGVRDTQYF TGTGCCAGCAGCTTAACCGGGACAGGGGTAAGAGATACGCAGTATTTT
NA 13 TRBJ1-5 TRBV6-5 NA CASSPQVNQPQHF TGTGCCAGCAGTCCCCAAGTCAATCAGCCCCAGCATTTT
NA 17 TRBJ1-1 TRBV5-1 NA CASSEPTGDSMNTEAFF TGCGCCAGCAGCGAACCAACAGGCGACTCAATGAACACTGAAGCTTTCTTT
TRBD2 13 TRBJ2-5 TRBV18 NA CASSQLATETQYF TGTGCCAGCTCACAACTAGCGACTGAGACCCAGTACTTC
NA 13 TRBJ1-2 TRBV30 NA CALLLGANYGYTF TGTGCCTTACTCCTGGGTGCTAACTATGGCTACACCTTC
TRBD1 16 TRBJ1-5 TRBV4-1 NA CASSQDGQGSNQPQHF TGCGCCAGCAGCCAGGACGGACAGGGTAGCAATCAGCCCCAGCATTTT
NA 16 TRBJ2-5 TRBV5-1 NA CASSSAGDLSRGAQYF TGCGCCAGCAGCTCAGCCGGGGACTTATCAAGAGGGGCCCAGTACTTC
NA 15 TRBJ2-1 TRBV4-1 NA CASSQEMPGHNEQFF TGCGCCAGCAGCCAAGAGATGCCGGGACACAATGAGCAGTTCTTC
NA 14 TRBJ2-3 TRBV18 NA CASSPPSGTDTQYF TGTGCCAGCTCACCACCTAGCGGCACAGATACGCAGTATTTT
NA 13 TRBJ2-7 TRBV7-3 NA CASSLLSGYEQYF TGTGCCAGCAGCTTATTAAGCGGCTACGAGCAGTACTTC
NA 13 TRBJ1-1 TRBV27 NA CASSFGGEGWAFF TGTGCCAGCAGTTTTGGGGGCGAGGGATGGGCTTTCTTT
NA 12 TRBJ2-7 TRBV20-1 NA CSASRTNYEQYF TGCAGTGCTAGTCGGACCAATTACGAGCAGTACTTC
TRBD2 16 TRBJ2-2 TRBV7-2 NA CASSLPPSGSTGELFF TGTGCCAGCAGCTTACCCCCTAGCGGATCCACCGGGGAGCTGTTTTTT
TRBD2 14 TRBJ2-1 TRBV5-1 NA CASSVGTSSNEQFF TGCGCCAGCAGCGTTGGGACTAGTAGCAATGAGCAGTTCTTC
TRBD1 15 TRBJ2-7 TRBV27 NA CASSLSPGGSGEQYF TGTGCCAGCAGTTTATCTCCAGGGGGCTCAGGCGAGCAGTACTTC
TRBD1 16 TRBJ2-1 TRBV6-2/TRBV6-3 once CASSWAGDRVYNEQFF TGTGCCAGCAGTTGGGCGGGGGACAGGGTGTACAATGAGCAGTTCTTC
NA 16 TRBJ2-1 TRBV28 NA CASSSTGSGSYNEQFF TGTGCCAGCAGTTCAACAGGGTCGGGCTCCTACAATGAGCAGTTCTTC
TRBD1 15 TRBJ1-2 TRBV5-4 NA CASSLAGTGGFSYTF TGTGCCAGCAGCTTGGCCGGGACAGGGGGTTTTAGCTACACCTTC
NA 13 TRBJ2-7 TRBV2 NA CASSRDSRYEQYF TGTGCCAGCAGCCGGGACTCGAGGTACGAGCAGTACTTC
TRBD1 15 TRBJ1-2 TRBV5-1 NA CASSLGTGTQDGYTF TGCGCCAGCAGCTTAGGGACAGGGACCCAGGATGGCTACACCTTC
TRBD1 16 TRBJ2-2 TRBV7-9 NA CASSSPGQTPAGELFF TGTGCCAGCAGCTCGCCGGGACAGACCCCGGCCGGGGAGCTGTTTTTT
TRBD1 14 TRBJ1-2 TRBV2 few CASNNRGGNYGYTF TGTGCCAGCAACAACAGGGGCGGTAACTATGGCTACACCTTC
NA 14 TRBJ1-1 TRBV5-1 NA CASSVDGGNTEAFF TGCGCCAGCAGCGTGGACGGGGGGAACACTGAAGCTTTCTTT
TRBD1 15 TRBJ2-1 TRBV19 NA CASSGGDRGYNEQFF TGTGCCAGTTCGGGAGGGGACAGGGGGTACAATGAGCAGTTCTTC
NA 14 TRBJ1-2 TRBV11-3 NA CASSPGPNNYGYTF TGTGCCAGCAGCCCGGGACCTAATAACTATGGCTACACCTTC
NA 14 TRBJ1-1 TRBV25-1 NA CASSELGRNTEAFF TGTGCCAGCAGTGAACTAGGTCGGAACACTGAAGCTTTCTTT
NA 16 TRBJ2-3 TRBV18 NA CASSPKAETGTDTQYF TGTGCCAGCTCACCGAAAGCGGAGACCGGTACAGATACGCAGTATTTT
NA 16 TRBJ2-7 TRBV3-1/TRBV3-2 NA CASSPDPARRAYEQYF TGTGCCAGCAGTCCCGATCCGGCTCGGAGGGCCTACGAGCAGTACTTC
NA 16 TRBJ2-3 TRBV7-2 NA CASSLGGKPGTDTQYF TGTGCCAGCAGCTTAGGAGGCAAACCGGGCACAGATACGCAGTATTTT
TRBD2 15 TRBJ2-1 TRBV4-3 NA CASSQGGSSYNEQFF TGCGCCAGCAGCCAAGGCGGGAGCTCCTACAATGAGCAGTTCTTC
TRBD1 16 TRBJ1-5 TRBV2 few CASSERRDRGNQPQHF TGTGCCAGCAGTGAACGCAGGGACAGGGGGAATCAGCCCCAGCATTTT
TRBD2 16 TRBJ2-2 TRBV3-1/TRBV3-2 NA CASSPSGRVDTGELFF TGTGCCAGCAGCCCTAGCGGGAGGGTGGACACCGGGGAGCTGTTTTTT